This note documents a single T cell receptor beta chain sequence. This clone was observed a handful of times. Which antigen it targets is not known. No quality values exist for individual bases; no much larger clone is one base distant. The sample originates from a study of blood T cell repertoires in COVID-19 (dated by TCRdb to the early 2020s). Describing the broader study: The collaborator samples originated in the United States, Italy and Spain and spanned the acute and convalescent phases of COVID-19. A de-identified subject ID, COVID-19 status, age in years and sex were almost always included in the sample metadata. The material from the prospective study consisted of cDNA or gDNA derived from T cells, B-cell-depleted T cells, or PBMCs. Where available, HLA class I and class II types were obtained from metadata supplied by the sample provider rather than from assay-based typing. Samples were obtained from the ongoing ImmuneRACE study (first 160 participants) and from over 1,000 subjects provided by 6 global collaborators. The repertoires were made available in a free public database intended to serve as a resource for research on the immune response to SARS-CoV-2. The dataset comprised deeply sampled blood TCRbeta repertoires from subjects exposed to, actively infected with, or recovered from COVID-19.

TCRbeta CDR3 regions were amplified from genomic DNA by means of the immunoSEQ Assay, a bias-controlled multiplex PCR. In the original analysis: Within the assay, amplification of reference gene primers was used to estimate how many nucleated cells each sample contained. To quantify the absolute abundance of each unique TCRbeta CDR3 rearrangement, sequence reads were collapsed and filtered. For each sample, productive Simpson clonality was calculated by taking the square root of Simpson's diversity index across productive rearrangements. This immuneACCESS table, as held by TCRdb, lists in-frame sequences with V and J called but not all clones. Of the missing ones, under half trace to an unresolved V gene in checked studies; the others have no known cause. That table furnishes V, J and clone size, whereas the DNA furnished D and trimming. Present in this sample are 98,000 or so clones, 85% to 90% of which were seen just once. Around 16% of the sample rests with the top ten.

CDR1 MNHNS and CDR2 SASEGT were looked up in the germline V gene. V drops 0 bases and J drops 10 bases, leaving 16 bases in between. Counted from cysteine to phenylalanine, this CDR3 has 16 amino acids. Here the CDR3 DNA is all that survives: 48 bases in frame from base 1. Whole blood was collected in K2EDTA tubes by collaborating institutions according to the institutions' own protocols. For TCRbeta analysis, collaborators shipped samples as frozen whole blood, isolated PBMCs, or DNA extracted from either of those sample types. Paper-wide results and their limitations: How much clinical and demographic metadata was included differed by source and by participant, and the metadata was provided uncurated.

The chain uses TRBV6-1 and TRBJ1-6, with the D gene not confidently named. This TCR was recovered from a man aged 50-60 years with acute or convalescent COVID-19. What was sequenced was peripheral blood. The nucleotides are TGTGCCAGCAGTGAAGCGCTAGCAAGGGAGCGGTCACCCCTCCACTTT. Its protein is CASSEALARERSPLHF.